Listed here are 26 T cell receptor beta chains from one sample, sequenced in a study of blood T cell repertoires in COVID-19. The protocol was immunoSEQ multiplex PCR, while the TCRdb copy is restricted to in-frame clones and leaves out a portion. The sample consists of around 240,000 clones, 80% to 90% of them appearing once. The sample consisted of peripheral blood. Receptors were obtained from a man in his forties with acute or convalescent COVID-19.

This rearrangement joins TRBV7-2 to TRBJ2-1, with 9 nucleotides matching TRBD2. Germline lookup yields CDR1 SGHTA and CDR2 FQGNSA. V lost 2 bases and J lost 10; bases outside the gene matches: 6. The CDR3 covers 14 residues. The CDR3 sequence: CASSLSSGGPEQFF. The CDR3 region has the DNA TGTGCCAGCAGCTTAAGTAGCGGGGGACCCGAGCAGTTCTTC.

In its sample, this clone was seen once. The chain recombines TRBV24-1 with TRBJ1-5, with 7 nucleotides matching TRBD1. The CDR3 is 15 amino acids. J gave up 6 bases and V 5 bases, and 9 bases lay outside the gene matches. CDR1 is KGHDR and CDR2 is SFDVKD in the germline V gene. In nucleotides, the CDR3 is TGTGCCACCAGTGCCGGACAGGCACGGAGTCAGCCCCAGCATTTT. Translated: CATSAGQARSQPQHF.

This clone was recorded once. CDR3 DNA sequence: TGTGCCAGCAGTGAGGGACAGTTTTATGGCTACACCTTC. Translating gives CASSEGQFYGYTF. The chain has TRBV6-1 and TRBJ1-2; 7 bases line up with TRBD1. V was pared by 3 bases and J by 5 bases, with 3 bases of the junction left unmatched. From germline, CDR1 is MNHNS and CDR2 SASEGT. The CDR3 is made up of 13 amino acids.

In this sample, this clone turned up once. V gene TRBV5-4 combines with J gene TRBJ2-1, with 16 bases that match TRBD2. The CDR3 is 15 residues long. Unmatched junction bases numbered 3, after V lost 4 bases and J lost 8 bases. Germline CDR1 SGHNT, CDR2 YYREEE (reference sequence). CDR3 coding DNA: TGTGCCAGCAGCCTCGGGACTAGCGGGAGGGATGAGCAGTTCTTC. This sequence encodes CASSLGTSGRDEQFF.

The chain's CDR3 is CASSRSRQGGFF. The DNA of the CDR3 is TGTGCCAGCAGCCGGAGCAGGCAGGGGGGTTTCTTT. The chain has TRBV6-9 and TRBJ1-1; 7 bases are a match to TRBD1. Germline assignment: CDR1 MNHGY and CDR2 SVAAGI. J was trimmed by 13 bases and V by 6 bases; bases with no gene match: 11. This CDR3 region has 12 residues.

A single count supports this clone. The chain employs TRBV6-5 and TRBJ1-2; TRBD1 matches 9 bases. The CDR3 extends over 15 amino acids. Germline CDR1 is MNHEY and CDR2 is SVGAGI. J gave up 4 bases and V 6 bases, and 9 bases lay outside the gene matches. CDR3: CASSGPGTGSYGYTF. CDR3 bases: TGTGCCAGCAGCGGTCCCGGGACAGGGTCCTATGGCTACACCTTC.

V usage is TRBV5-1 and J usage is TRBJ2-3; 7 bases map to TRBD2. The junction had 7 bases not matched to a gene; V was cut back by 6 bases and J by 0 bases. Looked up from germline, CDR1 is SGHRS and CDR2 is YFSETQ. The CDR3 has 15 amino acids. The CDR3 reads CASTFDGGSTDTQYF. CDR3 nucleotides: TGCGCCAGCACCTTCGACGGGGGGAGCACAGATACGCAGTATTTT.

The chain recombines TRBV7-6 with TRBJ1-5; 7 bases fit TRBD1. CDR1 is SGHVS, CDR2 FNYEAQ, per germline. This CDR3 is built from 15 residues. The V gene end was trimmed by 4 bases and the J gene end by 7 bases; junction bases not matched to a gene: 10. In nucleotides, the CDR3 is TGTGCCAGCAGCTCCACAGGGGCGACTGGACAGCCCCAGCATTTT. This sequence encodes CASSSTGATGQPQHF.

The V call is TRBV25-1, the J call TRBJ2-4; 14 bases are shared with TRBD2. Trimming took 2 bases from V and 6 from J; bases not matched to a gene: 3. Germline assignment: CDR1 MGHDK and CDR2 SYGVNS. CDR3 length equals 16 residues. The CDR3 region is CASSEPGLAGVNIQYF. The CDR3 DNA reads TGTGCCAGCAGTGAACCGGGACTAGCGGGGGTAAACATTCAGTACTTC.

In regard to this clone: The sample carries other DNA sequences with the same CDR3. The chain employs TRBV9 and TRBJ2-5; 9 nucleotides line up with TRBD2. The CDR3 loop spans 15 amino acids. The ends lost 1 base at V and 5 bases at J; junction bases unmatched: 6. CDR1 is SGDLS and CDR2 is YYNGEE in the germline V gene. CDR3: CASSVSGGPGETQYF. DNA of the CDR3: TGTGCCAGCAGCGTAAGCGGGGGGCCCGGGGAGACCCAGTACTTC.

The sample holds one count of this clone. The chain carries TRBV28 and TRBJ2-1, with TRBD1 identical over 7 bases. Germline CDR1 and CDR2: MDHEN and SYDVKM. This CDR3 is 15 amino acids long. The V and J ends lost 6 bases and 0 bases, in that order; junction bases with no gene match: 5. DNA of the CDR3: TGTGCCAGCAGCAAACAGGGGAGCTCCTACAATGAGCAGTTCTTC. As protein: CASSKQGSSYNEQFF.

The J gene is TRBJ2-5, the V gene TRBV5-4, with TRBD2 as a possible D gene (5 bases). Trimming stripped 4 bases from V and 2 bases from J, with 15 bases between. The CDR3 spans 15 residues. CDR1 SGHNT and CDR2 YYREEE come from the germline V gene (reference sequence). The CDR3 reads CASSPGGRRQETQYF. CDR3 coding DNA: TGTGCCAGCAGCCCTGGCGGCAGGAGGCAAGAGACCCAGTACTTC.

The chain joins TRBV4-3 to TRBJ1-2; weak D call: TRBD1 (5 bases). This CDR3 is built from 14 residues. Germline V gene data show CDR1 as LGHNA and CDR2 as YSLEER. The ends were cut back, 2 bases at V and 4 bases at J, with 11 bases in the middle. The CDR3 protein is CASSQKQDVYGYTF. CDR3 bases: TGCGCCAGCAGCCAAAAACAGGACGTCTATGGCTACACCTTC.

V is TRBV28 and J is TRBJ2-4; 13 nucleotides align to TRBD2. The CDR3 length is 16 residues. J was trimmed by 8 bases and V by 5 bases; bases with no gene match: 9. Germline V gene data show CDR1 as MDHEN and CDR2 as SYDVKM. For the CDR3, the DNA is TGTGCCAGCAGTCCACGGACTAGCGGGGGCATGGACATTCAGTACTTC. It yields the protein CASSPRTSGGMDIQYF.

This chain connects TRBV4-1 to TRBJ1-4; TRBD1 matches 9 bases. The V gene end was trimmed by 4 bases and the J gene end by 8 bases; junction bases not matched to a gene: 17. Germline-derived CDR1 and CDR2 are MGHRA and YSYEKL. This CDR3 spans 18 amino acids. The chain's CDR3 is CASSPRGPVQGAMEKLFF. The DNA for the CDR3 is TGCGCCAGCAGCCCGCGGGGTCCGGTACAGGGGGCGATGGAAAAACTGTTTTTT.

With respect to this clone: One end of the junction is discordant with germline, which a read error may explain. The chain joins TRBV27 to TRBJ1-1; the match to TRBD1 covers 10 bases. Germline V gene lookup returns CDR1 MNHEY and CDR2 SMNVEV (reference sequence). The CDR3 covers 15 residues. The CDR3 coding sequence is TGTGCCAGCAGTGTATCCGGGACAGGGGACACTGAAGCTTTCTTT. This translates into CASSVSGTGDTEAFF.

This rearrangement joins TRBV19 to TRBJ1-1, with D possibly TRBD1 on 6 matching bases. From germline, CDR1 is LNHDA and CDR2 SQIVND (reference sequence). V gave up 6 bases and J gave up 1 base, with 12 bases separating them. The CDR3 is 14 residues long. The DNA of the CDR3 is TGTGCCAGTAGCCTCAGGGGCCAGAACACTGAAGCTTTCTTT. Its translation is CASSLRGQNTEAFF.

The genes are TRBV18 and TRBJ1-2; 7 bases map to TRBD1. V lost 3 bases and J lost 8; bases outside the gene matches: 12. Germline CDR1 is KGHSH and CDR2 is LQKENI. The CDR3 covers 15 residues. The CDR3 spells CASSPSGQAGVGYTF. Written as DNA, the CDR3 is TGTGCCAGCTCACCCTCCGGACAGGCGGGCGTAGGCTACACCTTC.

The chain combines TRBV6-5 with TRBJ2-2; tentative D call: TRBD2 (5 bases). There are 13 residues in the CDR3. Trimming removed 4 bases from V and 4 bases from J, with 7 bases in between. CDR1 and CDR2 from the germline V gene are MNHEY and SVGAGI. CDR3 in amino acids: CASSLGGTGELFF. The CDR3 nucleotides read TGTGCCAGCAGTTTAGGAGGCACCGGGGAGCTGTTTTTT.

The chain has TRBV12-3 or TRBV12-4 and TRBJ1-1, with unresolved D. CDR3 length equals 13 residues. The V and J ends lost 3 bases and 2 bases respectively, with 7 bases between them. CDR3 in amino acids: CASSFLVNTEAFF. CDR3 nucleotide sequence: TGTGCCAGCAGTTTCCTCGTCAACACTGAAGCTTTCTTT.

This clone was seen only a few times. The chain employs TRBV6-5 and TRBJ1-1; D is perhaps TRBD1 (6 bases). V was pared by 6 bases and J by 9 bases, with 17 bases between. CDR1 and CDR2 from the germline V gene are MNHEY and SVGAGI. The length of the CDR3 is 13 residues. The CDR3 region has the DNA TGTGCCAGCAGCTTCGCCCTACAGGGAAAAGCTTTCTTT. Its protein product is CASSFALQGKAFF.

The rearrangement uses TRBV5-1 and TRBJ2-3; D remains unclear. The CDR3 loop spans 15 amino acids. V was shortened by 4 bases and J by 2 bases, with 14 bases between the two germline ends. Germline assignment: CDR1 SGHRS and CDR2 YFSETQ. The CDR3 region is CASSGKRATTDTQYF. The CDR3 coding sequence is TGCGCCAGCAGCGGTAAGAGAGCCACCACAGATACGCAGTATTTT.

The chain carries TRBV20-1 and TRBJ1-1, with 12 bases fitting TRBD1. Per germline, CDR1 DFQATT and CDR2 SNEGSKA (reference sequence). The CDR3 runs to 17 residues. J lost 4 bases, V lost 3 bases, and 12 bases had no gene match. CDR3 residues: CSASPPGQGARSTEAFF. The CDR3 DNA is TGCAGTGCTAGTCCACCGGGACAGGGGGCGCGTAGCACTGAAGCTTTCTTT.

The J gene is TRBJ2-7, the V gene TRBV29-1, with 12 positions matching TRBD2. CDR1 is SQVTM, CDR2 ANQGSEA, per germline. CDR3 length equals 15 residues. Unmatched junction bases numbered 12, after V lost 6 bases and J lost 6 bases. The CDR3, as DNA: TGCAGCGTGCAATCCCTAGCGGGGGGGCCGGGCGAGCAGTACTTC. Protein sequence: CSVQSLAGGPGEQYF.

The V call is TRBV6-2 or TRBV6-3, the J call TRBJ2-1, with TRBD2 as a possible D gene (7 bases). The CDR3 spans 18 residues. The V gene lost 2 bases and the J gene lost 4 bases, with 21 bases spanning the gap. Germline V gene sequence: CDR1 MNHEY, CDR2 SVGEGT. DNA for the CDR3: TGTGCCAGCAGTTACAGGTTAGGGGGGGGCAAACCGTACAATGAGCAGTTCTTC. Protein: CASSYRLGGGKPYNEQFF.

A few counts support this clone. The rearrangement joins TRBV7-9 to TRBJ1-6; D unresolved. The CDR3 has 14 residues. CDR1 and CDR2 (germline): SEHNR, FQNEAQ (reference sequence). Trimming stripped 5 bases from V and 8 bases from J, with 13 bases between. The CDR3: CASSAHSSDSPLHF. In nucleotides, the CDR3 is TGTGCCAGCAGCGCCCACAGTTCGGATTCACCCCTCCACTTT.